The source of this TCR beta chain is a study of Graves' ophthalmopathy and Graves' hyperthyroidism. Overall study results and limits: The model predicted ophthalmopathy progression with 60% to 71% sensitivity and around 74% specificity.

The germline CDR1 and CDR2 sequences are LNHDA and SQIVND (reference sequence). This CDR3 contains 14 residues. V dropped 5 bases and J dropped 4; count of bases not matched to a gene: 6. CDR3 regions of TCR beta were amplified from RNA transcripts. Second-round multiplex PCR came after a first-round RT-PCR that employed HTBI primers. TCRdb ran MiXCR on the multiplex PCR reads and lists one entry per CDR3 protein. The repertoire has about 700,000 distinct CDR3 sequences, about two fifths of them found once; the top ten carry about 3.3%. Points on this clonotype: Its antigen remains unidentified. A much larger clone differs from this one at a single base, so this may be a read error.

The sequenced sample consisted of peripheral blood. The sequence was obtained from an adult man with Graves' ophthalmopathy. This rearrangement joins TRBV19 to TRBJ1-1, with 8 bases that match TRBD1. CDR3 in amino acids: CASSVQGVSTEAFF. The CDR3 bases are TGTGCCAGTAGTGTACAGGGGGTCAGCACTGAAGCTTTCTTT. The full variable domain, with the rest looked up from reference TRBV19 and TRBJ1-1, is DGGITQSPKYLFRKEGQNVTLSCEQNLNHDAMYWYRQDPGQGLRLIYYSQIVNDFQKGDIAEGYSVSREKKESFPLTVTSAQKNPTAFYLCASSVQGVSTEAFFGQGTRLTVV.